This T cell receptor beta chain stems from a study of blood T cell repertoires in COVID-19. For the study at large: Samples came from the United States, Italy and Spain, spanning acute and convalescent COVID-19.

Libraries were prepared by immunoSEQ multiplex PCR; TCRdb keeps only in-frame clonotypes and omits some of them. Among around 180,000 clones listed, about nine tenths were seen once. This clone was seen only once. The J segment lost 1 base and the V segment lost 6 bases, leaving 10 bases of the junction unmatched. The CDR3 is 16 residues long. Per the germline V gene, CDR1 is SNHLY and CDR2 is FYNNEI. The TCR was taken from a man aged 55 to 70 with acute or convalescent COVID-19. The chain is built from TRBV2 and TRBJ2-5, with 8 bases lining up with TRBD1. Sequencing was performed on peripheral blood. The CDR3 DNA is TGTGCCAGCAGGGGTGGTTGGGGACAGGTCCAAGAGACCCAGTACTTC. Amino acids: CASRGGWGQVQETQYF.